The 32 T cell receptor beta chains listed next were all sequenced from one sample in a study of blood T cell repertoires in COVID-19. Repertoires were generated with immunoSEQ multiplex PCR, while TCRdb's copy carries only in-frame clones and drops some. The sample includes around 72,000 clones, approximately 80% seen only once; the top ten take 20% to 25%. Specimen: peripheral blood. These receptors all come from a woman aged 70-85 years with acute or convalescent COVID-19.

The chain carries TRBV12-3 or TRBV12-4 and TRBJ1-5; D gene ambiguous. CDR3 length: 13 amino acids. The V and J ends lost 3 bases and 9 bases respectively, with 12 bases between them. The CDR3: CASSFFSSTPQHF. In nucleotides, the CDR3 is TGTGCCAGCAGTTTTTTCAGTTCCACGCCCCAGCATTTT.

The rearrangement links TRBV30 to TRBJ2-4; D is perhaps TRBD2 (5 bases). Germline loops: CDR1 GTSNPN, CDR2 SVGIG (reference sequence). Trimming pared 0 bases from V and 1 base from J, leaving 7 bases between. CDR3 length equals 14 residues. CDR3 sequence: CAWSVRGAKNIQYF. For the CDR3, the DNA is TGTGCCTGGAGTGTACGGGGTGCCAAAAACATTCAGTACTTC.

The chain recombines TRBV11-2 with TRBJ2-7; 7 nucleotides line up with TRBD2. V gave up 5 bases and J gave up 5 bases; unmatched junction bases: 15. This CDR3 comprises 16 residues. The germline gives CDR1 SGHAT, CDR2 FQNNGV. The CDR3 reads CASSPGGVGGTHEQYF. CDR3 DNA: TGTGCCAGCAGCCCGGGGGGAGTGGGAGGCACCCACGAGCAGTACTTC.

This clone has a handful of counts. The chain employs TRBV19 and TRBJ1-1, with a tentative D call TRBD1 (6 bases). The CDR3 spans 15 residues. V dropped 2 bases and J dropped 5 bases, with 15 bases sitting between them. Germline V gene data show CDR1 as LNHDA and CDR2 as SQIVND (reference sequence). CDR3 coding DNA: TGTGCCAGTAGTATATCGTCGGGGGGCGGAACTGAAGCTTTCTTT. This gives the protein CASSISSGGGTEAFF.

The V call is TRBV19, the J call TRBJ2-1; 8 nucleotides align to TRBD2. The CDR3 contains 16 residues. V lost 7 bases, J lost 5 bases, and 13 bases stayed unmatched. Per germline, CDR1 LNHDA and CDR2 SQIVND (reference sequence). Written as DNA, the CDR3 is TGTGCCAGTAAAGGGGGATGGGGGACTAGTGACAATGAGCAGTTCTTC. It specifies CASKGGWGTSDNEQFF.

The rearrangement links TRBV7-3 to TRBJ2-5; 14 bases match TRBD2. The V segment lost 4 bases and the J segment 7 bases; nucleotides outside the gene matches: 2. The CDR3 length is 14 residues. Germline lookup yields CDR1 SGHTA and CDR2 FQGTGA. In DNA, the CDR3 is TGTGCCAGCAGCTCGGGGACTAGCGGGGGGACCCAGTACTTC. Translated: CASSSGTSGGTQYF. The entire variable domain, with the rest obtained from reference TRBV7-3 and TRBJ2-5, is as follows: GAGVSQTPSNKVTEKGKYVELRCDPISGHTALYWYRQSLGQGPEFLIYFQGTGAADDSGLPNDRFFAVRPEGSVSTLKIQRTERGDSAVYLCASSSGTSGGTQYFGPGTRLLVL.

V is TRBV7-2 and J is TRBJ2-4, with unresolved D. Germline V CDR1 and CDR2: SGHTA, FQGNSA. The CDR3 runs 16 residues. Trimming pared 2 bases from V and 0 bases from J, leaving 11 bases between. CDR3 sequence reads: CASSLQTRLAKNIQYF. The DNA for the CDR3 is TGTGCCAGCAGCTTACAGACAAGGCTAGCCAAAAACATTCAGTACTTC.

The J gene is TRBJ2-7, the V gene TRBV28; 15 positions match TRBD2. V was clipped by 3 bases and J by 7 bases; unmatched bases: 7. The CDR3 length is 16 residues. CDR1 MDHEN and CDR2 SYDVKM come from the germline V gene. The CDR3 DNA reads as TGTGCCAGCAGTTTGGGGACTAGCGGGAGGTTTGGTGAGCAGTACTTC. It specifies CASSLGTSGRFGEQYF.

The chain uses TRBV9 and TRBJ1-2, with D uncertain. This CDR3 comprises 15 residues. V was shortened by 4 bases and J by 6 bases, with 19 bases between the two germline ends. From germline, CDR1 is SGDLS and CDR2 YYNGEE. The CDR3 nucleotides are TGTGCCAGCAGCCCGTACACCGGGAGCAAGGATGGCTACACCTTC. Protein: CASSPYTGSKDGYTF.

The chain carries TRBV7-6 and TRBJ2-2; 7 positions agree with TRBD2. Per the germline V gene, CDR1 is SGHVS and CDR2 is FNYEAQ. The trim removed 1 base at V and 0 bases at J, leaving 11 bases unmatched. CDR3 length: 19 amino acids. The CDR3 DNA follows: TGTGCCAGCAGCTTAGGACGGGAGGAGGGCCTCGCGAACACCGGGGAGCTGTTTTTT. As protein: CASSLGREEGLANTGELFF.

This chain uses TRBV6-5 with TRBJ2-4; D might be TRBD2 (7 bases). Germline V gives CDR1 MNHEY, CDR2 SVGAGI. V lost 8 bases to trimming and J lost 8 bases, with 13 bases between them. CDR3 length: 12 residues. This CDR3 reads CASSGGGDIQYF. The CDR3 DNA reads TGTGCCAGCTCGGGGGGCGGGGACATTCAGTACTTC.

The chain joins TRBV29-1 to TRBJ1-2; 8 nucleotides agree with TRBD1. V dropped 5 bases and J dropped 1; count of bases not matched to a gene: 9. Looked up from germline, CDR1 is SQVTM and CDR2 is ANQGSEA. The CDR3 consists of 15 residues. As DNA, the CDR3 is TGCAGCGTTCCCTTTACAGGGGGTAGTAACTATGGCTACACCTTC. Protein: CSVPFTGGSNYGYTF.

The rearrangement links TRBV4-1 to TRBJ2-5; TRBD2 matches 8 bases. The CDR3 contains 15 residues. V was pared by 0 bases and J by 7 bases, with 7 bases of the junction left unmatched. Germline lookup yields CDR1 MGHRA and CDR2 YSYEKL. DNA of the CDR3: TGCGCCAGCAGCCAAGAGGCGGGACTAGATGGGACCCAGTACTTC. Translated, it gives CASSQEAGLDGTQYF.

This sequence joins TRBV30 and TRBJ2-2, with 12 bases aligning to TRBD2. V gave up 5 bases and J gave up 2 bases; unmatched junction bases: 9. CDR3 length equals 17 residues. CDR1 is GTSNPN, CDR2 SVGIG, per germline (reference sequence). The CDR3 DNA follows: TGTGCCTGGCGCCATCGACTAGCGGGAGCTAACACCGGGGAGCTGTTTTTT. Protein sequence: CAWRHRLAGANTGELFF.

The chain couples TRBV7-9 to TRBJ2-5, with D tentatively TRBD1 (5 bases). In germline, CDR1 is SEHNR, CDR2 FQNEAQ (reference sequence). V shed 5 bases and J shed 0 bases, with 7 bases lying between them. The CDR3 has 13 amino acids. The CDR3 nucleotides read TGTGCCAGCAGCCCGACAGACCAAGAGACCCAGTACTTC. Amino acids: CASSPTDQETQYF.

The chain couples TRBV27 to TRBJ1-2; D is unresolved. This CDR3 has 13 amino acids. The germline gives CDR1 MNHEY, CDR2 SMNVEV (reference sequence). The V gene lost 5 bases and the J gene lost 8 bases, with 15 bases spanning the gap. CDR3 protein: CASSPRTREGYTF. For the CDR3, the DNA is TGTGCCAGCAGTCCGAGGACTAGGGAGGGCTACACCTTC.

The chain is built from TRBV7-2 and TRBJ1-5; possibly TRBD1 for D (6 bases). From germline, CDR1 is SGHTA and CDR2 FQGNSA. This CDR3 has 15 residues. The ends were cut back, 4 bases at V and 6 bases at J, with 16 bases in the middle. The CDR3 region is CASSWGTPGPQPQHF. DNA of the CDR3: TGTGCCAGCAGCTGGGGGACACCCGGGCCTCAGCCCCAGCATTTT.

CDR3 loop: CASSLQGYEQYF. CDR3 bases: TGTGCCAGCAGCCTACAGGGTTACGAGCAGTACTTC. The V call is TRBV11-2, the J call TRBJ2-7, with D perhaps matching TRBD1 (6 bases). Germline CDR1 SGHAT, CDR2 FQNNGV. The CDR3 runs 12 residues. Trimming shortened V by 5 bases and J by 4 bases, and 9 bases separated the two germline ends.

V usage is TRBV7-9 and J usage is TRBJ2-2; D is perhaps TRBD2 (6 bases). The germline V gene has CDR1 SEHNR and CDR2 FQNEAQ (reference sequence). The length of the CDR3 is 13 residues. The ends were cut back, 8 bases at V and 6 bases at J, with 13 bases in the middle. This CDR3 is CASQDYGAGELFF. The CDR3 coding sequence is TGTGCCAGCCAGGACTACGGCGCCGGGGAGCTGTTTTTT.

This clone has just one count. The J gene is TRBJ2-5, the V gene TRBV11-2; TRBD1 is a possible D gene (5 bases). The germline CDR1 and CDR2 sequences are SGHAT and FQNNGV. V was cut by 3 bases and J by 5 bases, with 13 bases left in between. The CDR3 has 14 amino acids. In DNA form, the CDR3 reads TGTGCCAGCAGCTTGGCAGGGTCAATGGAGACCCAGTACTTC. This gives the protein CASSLAGSMETQYF.

This chain's CDR3 is CASRLTHLPAYEQYF. The CDR3 coding sequence is TGTGCCAGTAGACTCACGCACCTGCCCGCCTACGAGCAGTACTTC. The chain uses TRBV19 and TRBJ2-7; D unresolved. V gave up 6 bases and J gave up 2 bases, with 17 bases separating them. The CDR3 covers 15 residues. CDR1 LNHDA and CDR2 SQIVND come from the germline V gene (reference sequence).

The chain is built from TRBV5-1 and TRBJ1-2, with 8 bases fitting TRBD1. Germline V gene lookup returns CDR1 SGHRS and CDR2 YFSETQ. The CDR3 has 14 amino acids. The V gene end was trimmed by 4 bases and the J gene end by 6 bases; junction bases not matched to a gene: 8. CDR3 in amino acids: CASSVVTGGDGYTF. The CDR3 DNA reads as TGCGCCAGCAGCGTAGTAACAGGGGGGGATGGCTACACCTTC.

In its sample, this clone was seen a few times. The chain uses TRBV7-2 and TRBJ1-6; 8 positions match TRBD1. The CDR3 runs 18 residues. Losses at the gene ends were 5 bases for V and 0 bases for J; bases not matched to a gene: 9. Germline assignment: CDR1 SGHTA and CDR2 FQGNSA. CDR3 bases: TGTGCCAGCAGCCCAGGACAGGGTCCCAACTCCTATAATTCACCCCTCCACTTT. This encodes CASSPGQGPNSYNSPLHF.

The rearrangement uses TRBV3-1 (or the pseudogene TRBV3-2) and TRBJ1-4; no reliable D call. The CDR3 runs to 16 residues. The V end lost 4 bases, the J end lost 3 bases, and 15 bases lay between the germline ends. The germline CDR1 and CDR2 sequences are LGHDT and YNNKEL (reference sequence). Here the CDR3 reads CASSLRQSLANEKLFF. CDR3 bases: TGTGCCAGCAGCCTGCGGCAGAGTCTGGCTAATGAAAAACTGTTTTTT.

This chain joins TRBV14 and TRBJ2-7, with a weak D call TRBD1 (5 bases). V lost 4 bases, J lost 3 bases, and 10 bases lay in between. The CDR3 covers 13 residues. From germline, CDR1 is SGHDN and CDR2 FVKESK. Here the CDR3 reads CASSRQSFYEQYF. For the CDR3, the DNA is TGTGCCAGCAGCCGACAGAGTTTCTACGAGCAGTACTTC.

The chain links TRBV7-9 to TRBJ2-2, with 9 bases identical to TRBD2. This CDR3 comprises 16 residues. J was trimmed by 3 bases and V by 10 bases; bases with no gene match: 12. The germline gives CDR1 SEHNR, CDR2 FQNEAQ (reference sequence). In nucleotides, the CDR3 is TGTGCCAACCCCCTTTCGGGACTAGCAGACACCGGGGAGCTGTTTTTT. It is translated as CANPLSGLADTGELFF.

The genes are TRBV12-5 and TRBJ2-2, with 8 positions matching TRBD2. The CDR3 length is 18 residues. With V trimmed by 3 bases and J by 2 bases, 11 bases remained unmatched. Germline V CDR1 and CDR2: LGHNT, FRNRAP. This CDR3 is CASGFPLTSVGNTGELFF. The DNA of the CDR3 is TGTGCTAGTGGTTTCCCTCTGACTAGCGTGGGAAACACCGGGGAGCTGTTTTTT.

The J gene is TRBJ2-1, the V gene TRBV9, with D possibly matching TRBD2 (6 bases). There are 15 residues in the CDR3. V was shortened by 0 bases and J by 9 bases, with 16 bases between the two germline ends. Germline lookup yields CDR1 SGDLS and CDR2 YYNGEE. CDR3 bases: TGTGCCAGCAGCGTAGGGAGGGCAGCGGCGGGTGAGCAGTTCTTC. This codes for CASSVGRAAAGEQFF. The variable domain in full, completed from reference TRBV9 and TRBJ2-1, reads DSGVTQTPKHLITATGQRVTLRCSPRSGDLSVYWYQQSLDQGLQFLIQYYNGEERAKGNILERFSAQQFPDLHSELNLSSLELGDSALYFCASSVGRAAAGEQFFGPGTRLTVL.

CDR3 residues: CASSLSGLSNQPQHF. The DNA of the CDR3 is TGTGCCAGCAGTTTATCGGGGCTAAGCAATCAGCCCCAGCATTTT. The J gene is TRBJ1-5, the V gene TRBV27; TRBD1 is a possible D gene (5 bases). The CDR3 has 15 amino acids. Germline CDR1 reads MNHEY; CDR2 reads SMNVEV (reference sequence). The germline V and J ends were trimmed by 0 bases and 1 base, with 7 bases remaining between them.

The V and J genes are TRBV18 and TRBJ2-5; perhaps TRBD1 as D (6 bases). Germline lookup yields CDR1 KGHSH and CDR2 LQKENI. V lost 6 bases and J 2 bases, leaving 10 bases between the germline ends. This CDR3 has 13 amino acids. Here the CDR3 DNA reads TGTGCCAGCTCTCTCGGACAGCAAGAGACCCAGTACTTC. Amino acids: CASSLGQQETQYF. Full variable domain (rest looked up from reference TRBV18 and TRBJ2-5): NAGVMQNPRHLVRRRGQEARLRCSPMKGHSHVYWYRQLPEEGLKFMVYLQKENIIDESGMPKERFSAEFPKEGPSILRIQQVVRGDSAAYFCASSLGQQETQYFGPGTRLLVL.

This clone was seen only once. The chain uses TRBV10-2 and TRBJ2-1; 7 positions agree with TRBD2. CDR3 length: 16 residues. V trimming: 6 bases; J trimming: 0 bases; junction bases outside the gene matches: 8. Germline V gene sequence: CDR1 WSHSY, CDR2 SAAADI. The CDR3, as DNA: TGCGCCAGCAGGGCTAGCGGTTCGAGCTCCTACAATGAGCAGTTCTTC. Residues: CASRASGSSSYNEQFF.

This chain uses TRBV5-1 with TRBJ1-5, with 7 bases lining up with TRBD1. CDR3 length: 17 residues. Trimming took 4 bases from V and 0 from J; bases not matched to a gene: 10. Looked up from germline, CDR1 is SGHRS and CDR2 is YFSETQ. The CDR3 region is CASSPGTATYSNQPQHF. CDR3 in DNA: TGCGCCAGCAGCCCCGGGACAGCCACATATAGCAATCAGCCCCAGCATTTT.